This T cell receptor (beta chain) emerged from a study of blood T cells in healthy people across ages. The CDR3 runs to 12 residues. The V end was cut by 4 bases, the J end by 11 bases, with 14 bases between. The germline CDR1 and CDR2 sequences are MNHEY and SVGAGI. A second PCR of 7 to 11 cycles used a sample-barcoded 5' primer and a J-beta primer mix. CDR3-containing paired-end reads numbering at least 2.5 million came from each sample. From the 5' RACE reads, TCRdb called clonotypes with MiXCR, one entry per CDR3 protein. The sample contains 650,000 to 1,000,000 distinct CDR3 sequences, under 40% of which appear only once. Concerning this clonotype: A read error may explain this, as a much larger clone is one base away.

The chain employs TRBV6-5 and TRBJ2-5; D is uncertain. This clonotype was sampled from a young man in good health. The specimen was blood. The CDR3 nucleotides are TGTGCCAGCAGTTCGCTTGGCAATGAGCAGTACTTC. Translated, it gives CASSSLGNEQYF.